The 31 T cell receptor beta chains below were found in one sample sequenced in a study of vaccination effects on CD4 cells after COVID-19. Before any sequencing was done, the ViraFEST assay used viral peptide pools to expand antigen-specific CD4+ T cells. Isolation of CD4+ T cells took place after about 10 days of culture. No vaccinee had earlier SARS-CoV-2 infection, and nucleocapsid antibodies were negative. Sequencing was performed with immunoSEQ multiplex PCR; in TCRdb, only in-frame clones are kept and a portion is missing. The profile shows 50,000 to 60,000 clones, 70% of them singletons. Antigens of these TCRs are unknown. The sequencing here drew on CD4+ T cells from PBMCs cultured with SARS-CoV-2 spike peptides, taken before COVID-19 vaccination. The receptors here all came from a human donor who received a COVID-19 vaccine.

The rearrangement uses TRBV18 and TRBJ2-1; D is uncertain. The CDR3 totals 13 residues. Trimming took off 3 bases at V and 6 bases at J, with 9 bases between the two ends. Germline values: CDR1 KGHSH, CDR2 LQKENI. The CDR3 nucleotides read TGTGCCAGCTCACCCAGCGAGATCAATGAGCAGTTCTTC. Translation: CASSPSEINEQFF. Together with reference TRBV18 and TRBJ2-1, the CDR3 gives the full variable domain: NAGVMQNPRHLVRRRGQEARLRCSPMKGHSHVYWYRQLPEEGLKFMVYLQKENIIDESGMPKERFSAEFPKEGPSILRIQQVVRGDSAAYFCASSPSEINEQFFGPGTRLTVL.

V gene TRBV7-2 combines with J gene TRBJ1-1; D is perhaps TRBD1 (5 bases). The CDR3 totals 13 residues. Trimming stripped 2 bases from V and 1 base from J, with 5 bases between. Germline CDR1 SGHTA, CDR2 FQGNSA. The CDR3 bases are TGTGCCAGCAGCTTACAGGGGAACACTGAAGCTTTCTTT. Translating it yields CASSLQGNTEAFF.

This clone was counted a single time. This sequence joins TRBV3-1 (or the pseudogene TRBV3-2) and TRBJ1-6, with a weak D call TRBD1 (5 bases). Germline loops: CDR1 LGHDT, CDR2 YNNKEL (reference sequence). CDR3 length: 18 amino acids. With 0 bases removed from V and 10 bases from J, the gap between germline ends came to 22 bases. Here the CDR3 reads CASSQDRGERVSRSPLHF. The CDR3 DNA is TGTGCCAGCAGCCAAGACCGGGGGGAGCGGGTTAGTCGCTCACCCCTCCACTTT.

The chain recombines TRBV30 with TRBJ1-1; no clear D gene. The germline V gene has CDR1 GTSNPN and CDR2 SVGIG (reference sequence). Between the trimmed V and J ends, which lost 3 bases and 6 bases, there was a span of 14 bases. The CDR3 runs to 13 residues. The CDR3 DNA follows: TGTGCCTGGAGGACCGAGCGACGACCTGAAGCTTTCTTT. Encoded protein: CAWRTERRPEAFF.

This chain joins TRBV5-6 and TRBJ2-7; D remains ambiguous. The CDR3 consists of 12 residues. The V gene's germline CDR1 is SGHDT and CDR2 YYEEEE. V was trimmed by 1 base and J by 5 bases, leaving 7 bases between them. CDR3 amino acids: CASSLFSDEQYF. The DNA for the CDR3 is TGTGCCAGCAGCTTGTTTTCCGACGAGCAGTACTTC.

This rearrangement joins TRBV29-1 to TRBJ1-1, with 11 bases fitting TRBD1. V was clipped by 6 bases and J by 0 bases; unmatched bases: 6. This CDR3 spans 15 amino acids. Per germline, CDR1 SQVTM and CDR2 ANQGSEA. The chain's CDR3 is CSVPGDRGMNTEAFF. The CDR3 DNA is TGCAGCGTCCCCGGGGACAGGGGGATGAACACTGAAGCTTTCTTT.

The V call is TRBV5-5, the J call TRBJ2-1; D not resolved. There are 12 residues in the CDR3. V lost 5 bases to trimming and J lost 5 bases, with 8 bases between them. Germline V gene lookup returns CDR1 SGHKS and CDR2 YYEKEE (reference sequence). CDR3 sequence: CASSYVDNEQFF. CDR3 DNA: TGTGCCAGCAGTTATGTCGACAATGAGCAGTTCTTC.

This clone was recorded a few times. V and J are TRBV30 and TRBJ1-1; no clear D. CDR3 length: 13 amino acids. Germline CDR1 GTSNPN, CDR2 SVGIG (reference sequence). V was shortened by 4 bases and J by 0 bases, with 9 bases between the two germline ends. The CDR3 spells CAWIASLNTEAFF. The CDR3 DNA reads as TGTGCCTGGATAGCCAGCTTGAACACTGAAGCTTTCTTT.

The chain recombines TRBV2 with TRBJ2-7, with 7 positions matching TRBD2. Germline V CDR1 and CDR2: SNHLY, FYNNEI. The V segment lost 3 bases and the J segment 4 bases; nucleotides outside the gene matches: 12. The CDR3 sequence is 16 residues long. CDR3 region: CASSDLGLADAYEQYF. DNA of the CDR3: TGTGCCAGCAGTGATCTGGGGCTAGCGGACGCTTACGAGCAGTACTTC.

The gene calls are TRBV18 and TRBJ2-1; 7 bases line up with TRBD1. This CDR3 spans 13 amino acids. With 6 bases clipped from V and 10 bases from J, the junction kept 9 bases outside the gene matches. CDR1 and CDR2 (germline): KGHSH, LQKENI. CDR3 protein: CASSPGLTGEQFF. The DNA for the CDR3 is TGTGCCAGCTCCCCGGGGTTGACAGGGGAGCAGTTCTTC.

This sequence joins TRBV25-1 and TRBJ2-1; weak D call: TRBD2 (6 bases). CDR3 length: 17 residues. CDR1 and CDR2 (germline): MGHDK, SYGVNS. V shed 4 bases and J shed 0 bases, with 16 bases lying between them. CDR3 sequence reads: CASSGQKSGFSYNEQFF. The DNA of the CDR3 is TGTGCCAGCAGTGGACAAAAAAGCGGGTTCTCCTACAATGAGCAGTTCTTC.

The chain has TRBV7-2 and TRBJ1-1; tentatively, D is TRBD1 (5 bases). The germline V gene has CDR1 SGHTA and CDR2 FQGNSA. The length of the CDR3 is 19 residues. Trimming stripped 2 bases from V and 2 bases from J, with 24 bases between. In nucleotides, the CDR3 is TGTGCCAGCAGCTTAATATTACGGGACCGACCCGGGGGTAACACTGAAGCTTTCTTT. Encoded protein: CASSLILRDRPGGNTEAFF.

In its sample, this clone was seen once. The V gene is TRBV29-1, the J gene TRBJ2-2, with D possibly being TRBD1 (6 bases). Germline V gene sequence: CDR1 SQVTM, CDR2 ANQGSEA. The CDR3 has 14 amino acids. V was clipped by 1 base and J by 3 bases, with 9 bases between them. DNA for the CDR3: TGCAGCGTTGAAGGGACAGCTCACACCGGGGAGCTGTTTTTT. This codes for CSVEGTAHTGELFF.

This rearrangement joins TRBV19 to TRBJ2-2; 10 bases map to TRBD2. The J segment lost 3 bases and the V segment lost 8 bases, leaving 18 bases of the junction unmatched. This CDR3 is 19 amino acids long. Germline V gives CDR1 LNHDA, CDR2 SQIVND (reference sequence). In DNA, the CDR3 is TGTGCCAGTTCCCGACAGGGGTTGGGACTAGCGAAACACACCGGGGAGCTGTTTTTT. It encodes CASSRQGLGLAKHTGELFF. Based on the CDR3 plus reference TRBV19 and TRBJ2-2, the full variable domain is DGGITQSPKYLFRKEGQNVTLSCEQNLNHDAMYWYRQDPGQGLRLIYYSQIVNDFQKGDIAEGYSVSREKKESFPLTVTSAQKNPTAFYLCASSRQGLGLAKHTGELFFGEGSRLTVL.

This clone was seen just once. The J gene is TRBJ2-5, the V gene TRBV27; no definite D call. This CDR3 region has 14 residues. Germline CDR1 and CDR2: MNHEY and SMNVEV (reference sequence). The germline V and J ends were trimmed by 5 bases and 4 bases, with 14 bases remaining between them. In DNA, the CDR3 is TGTGCCAGCAGTCACCAGCCTCCGGGAGAGACCCAGTACTTC. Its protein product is CASSHQPPGETQYF.

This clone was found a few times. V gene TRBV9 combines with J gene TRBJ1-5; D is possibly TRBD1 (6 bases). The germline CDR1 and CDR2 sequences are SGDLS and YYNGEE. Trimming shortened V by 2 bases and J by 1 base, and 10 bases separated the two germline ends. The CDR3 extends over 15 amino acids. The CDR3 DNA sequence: TGTGCCAGCAGCGTCTCAGGGGAAAGCAATCAGCCCCAGCATTTT. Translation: CASSVSGESNQPQHF.

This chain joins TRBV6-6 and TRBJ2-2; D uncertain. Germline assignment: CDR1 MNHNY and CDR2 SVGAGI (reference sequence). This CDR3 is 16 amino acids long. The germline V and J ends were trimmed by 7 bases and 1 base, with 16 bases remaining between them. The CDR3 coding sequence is TGTGCCAGCACTCTAGGGCAGGTGAAGAACACCGGGGAGCTGTTTTTT. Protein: CASTLGQVKNTGELFF.

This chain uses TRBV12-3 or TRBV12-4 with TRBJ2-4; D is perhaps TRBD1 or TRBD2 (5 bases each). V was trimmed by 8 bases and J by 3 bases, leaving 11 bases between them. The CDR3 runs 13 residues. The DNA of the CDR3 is TGTGCCAGCTTGCTTGGGGGCAAAAACATTCAGTACTTC. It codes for CASLLGGKNIQYF.

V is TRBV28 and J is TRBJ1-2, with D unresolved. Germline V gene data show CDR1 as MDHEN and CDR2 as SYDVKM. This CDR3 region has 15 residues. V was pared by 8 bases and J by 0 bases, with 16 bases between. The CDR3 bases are TGTGCCAGCGCTTCGGCCGGGCAGCCTAACTATGGCTACACCTTC. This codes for CASASAGQPNYGYTF.

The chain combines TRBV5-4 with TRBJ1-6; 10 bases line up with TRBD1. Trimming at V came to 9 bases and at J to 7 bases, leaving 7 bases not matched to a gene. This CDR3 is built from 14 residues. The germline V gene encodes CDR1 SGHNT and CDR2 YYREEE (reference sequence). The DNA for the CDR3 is TGTGCCACCTCGGGACAGGGGTTAAATTCACCCCTCCACTTT. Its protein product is CATSGQGLNSPLHF.

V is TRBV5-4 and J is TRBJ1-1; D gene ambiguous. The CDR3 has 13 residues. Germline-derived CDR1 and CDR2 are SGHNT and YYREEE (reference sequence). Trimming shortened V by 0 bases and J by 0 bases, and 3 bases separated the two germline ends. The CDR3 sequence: CASSLAVNTEAFF. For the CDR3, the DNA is TGTGCCAGCAGCTTGGCAGTGAACACTGAAGCTTTCTTT.

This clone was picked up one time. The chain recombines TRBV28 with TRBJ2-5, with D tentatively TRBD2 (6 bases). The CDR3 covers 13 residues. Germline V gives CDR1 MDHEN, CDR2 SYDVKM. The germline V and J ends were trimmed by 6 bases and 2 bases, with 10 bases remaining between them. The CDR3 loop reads CASRPAGQETQYF. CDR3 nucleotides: TGTGCCAGCAGGCCCGCGGGGCAAGAGACCCAGTACTTC.

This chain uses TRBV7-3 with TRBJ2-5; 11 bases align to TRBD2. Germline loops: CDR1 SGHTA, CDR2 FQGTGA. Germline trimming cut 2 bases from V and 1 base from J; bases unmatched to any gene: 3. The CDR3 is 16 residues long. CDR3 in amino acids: CASSLGSGGAQETQYF. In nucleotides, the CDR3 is TGTGCCAGCAGCTTAGGTAGCGGGGGGGCCCAAGAGACCCAGTACTTC. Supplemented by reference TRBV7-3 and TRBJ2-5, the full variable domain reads GAGVSQTPSNKVTEKGKYVELRCDPISGHTALYWYRQSLGQGPEFLIYFQGTGAADDSGLPNDRFFAVRPEGSVSTLKIQRTERGDSAVYLCASSLGSGGAQETQYFGPGTRLLVL.

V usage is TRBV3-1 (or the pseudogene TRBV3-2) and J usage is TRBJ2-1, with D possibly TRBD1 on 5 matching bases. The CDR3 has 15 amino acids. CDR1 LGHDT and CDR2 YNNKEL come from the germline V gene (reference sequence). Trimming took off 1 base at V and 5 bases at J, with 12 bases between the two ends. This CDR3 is CASSQGVRANNEQFF. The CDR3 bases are TGTGCCAGCAGCCAAGGAGTCAGGGCTAACAATGAGCAGTTCTTC.

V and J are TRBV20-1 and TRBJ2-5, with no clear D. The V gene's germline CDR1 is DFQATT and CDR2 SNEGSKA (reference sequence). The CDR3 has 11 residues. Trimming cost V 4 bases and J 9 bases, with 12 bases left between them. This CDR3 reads CSATPWRAQYF. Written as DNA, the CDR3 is TGCAGTGCTACGCCGTGGCGAGCCCAGTACTTC.

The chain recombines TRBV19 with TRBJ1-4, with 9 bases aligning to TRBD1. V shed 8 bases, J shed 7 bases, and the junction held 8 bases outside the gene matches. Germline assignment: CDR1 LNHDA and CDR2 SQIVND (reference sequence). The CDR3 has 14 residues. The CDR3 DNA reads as TGTGCCAGTCAAGGGGGGACAGGGACTGAAAAACTGTTTTTT. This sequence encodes CASQGGTGTEKLFF.

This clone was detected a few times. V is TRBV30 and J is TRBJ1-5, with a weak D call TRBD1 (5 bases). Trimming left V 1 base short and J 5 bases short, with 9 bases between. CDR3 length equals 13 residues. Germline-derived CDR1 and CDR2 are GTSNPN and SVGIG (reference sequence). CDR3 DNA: TGTGCCTGGAGTGCGGGGGAAGATCAGCCCCAGCATTTT. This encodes CAWSAGEDQPQHF.

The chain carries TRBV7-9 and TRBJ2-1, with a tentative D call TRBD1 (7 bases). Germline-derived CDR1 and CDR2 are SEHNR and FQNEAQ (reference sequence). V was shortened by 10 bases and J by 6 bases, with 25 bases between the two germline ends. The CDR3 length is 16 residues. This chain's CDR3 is CATRGLGTVRSNEQFF. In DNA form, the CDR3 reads TGTGCCACCCGGGGACTTGGGACAGTGAGGTCCAATGAGCAGTTCTTC.

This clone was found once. The CDR3 DNA follows: TGTGCCTGGAGTGCCGGGACTAGCGGGTACGAGCAGTACTTC. It is translated as CAWSAGTSGYEQYF. The chain uses TRBV30 and TRBJ2-7, with TRBD2 identical over 12 bases. V gave up 1 base and J gave up 4 bases; unmatched junction bases: 2. Germline CDR1 is GTSNPN and CDR2 is SVGIG (reference sequence). The CDR3 has 14 amino acids.

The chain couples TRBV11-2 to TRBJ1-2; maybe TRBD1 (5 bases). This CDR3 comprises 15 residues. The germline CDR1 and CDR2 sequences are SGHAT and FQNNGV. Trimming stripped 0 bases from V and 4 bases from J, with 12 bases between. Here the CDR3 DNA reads TGTGCCAGCAGCTTAGAGCCCGGGACGTCCTATGGCTACACCTTC. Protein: CASSLEPGTSYGYTF.

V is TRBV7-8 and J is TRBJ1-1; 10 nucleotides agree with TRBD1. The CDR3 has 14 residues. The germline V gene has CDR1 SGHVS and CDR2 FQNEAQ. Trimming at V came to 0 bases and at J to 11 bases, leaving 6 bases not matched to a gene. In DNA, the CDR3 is TGTGCCAGCAGCTTAGCGGGGACAGGGGTGGCGGCTTTCTTT. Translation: CASSLAGTGVAAFF.